Presented here are 9 T cell receptor beta chains from one specimen sequenced in a study of blood T cell repertoires in COVID-19. This table comes from immunoSEQ multiplex PCR, and its TCRdb copy is limited to in-frame clones, with some not included. Of 200,000 or so clones in the sample, about 82% were seen once. Material: peripheral blood. The receptors stem from a young woman with acute or convalescent COVID-19.

The chain has TRBV5-6 and TRBJ2-1, with TRBD2 identical over 8 bases. With 2 bases clipped from V and 7 bases from J, the junction kept 2 bases outside the gene matches. CDR1 and CDR2 (germline): SGHDT, YYEEEE. The CDR3 extends over 13 amino acids. As DNA, the CDR3 is TGTGCCAGCAGCTTCCCGGGGGGGAATGAGCAGTTCTTC. Its translation: CASSFPGGNEQFF. Looking up the rest from reference TRBV5-6 and TRBJ2-1 gives the full variable domain: DAGVTQSPTHLIKTRGQQVTLRCSPKSGHDTVSWYQQALGQGPQFIFQYYEEEERQRGNFPDRFSGHQFPNYSSELNVNALLLGDSALYLCASSFPGGNEQFFGPGTRLTVL.

This clone has a single count. The gene calls are TRBV7-2 and TRBJ2-7, with TRBD1 identical over 10 bases. The ends lost 5 bases at V and 4 bases at J; junction bases unmatched: 8. There are 15 residues in the CDR3. The germline V gene has CDR1 SGHTA and CDR2 FQGNSA. In DNA form, the CDR3 reads TGTGCCAGCAGCAAATCCCCGGGACAGGGGTACGAGCAGTACTTC. Its protein product is CASSKSPGQGYEQYF.

This chain's CDR3 is CASSLPDRVAQPQHF. In DNA form, the CDR3 reads TGTGCCAGTAGCTTGCCTGACAGGGTTGCTCAGCCCCAGCATTTT. The chain has TRBV19 and TRBJ1-5; 7 bases fit TRBD1. Germline CDR1 LNHDA, CDR2 SQIVND (reference sequence). The CDR3 runs to 15 residues. The V and J ends lost 6 bases and 6 bases, in that order; junction bases with no gene match: 11.

The chain recombines TRBV28 with TRBJ2-3, with 15 nucleotides matching TRBD2. This CDR3 is 16 amino acids long. CDR1 is MDHEN, CDR2 SYDVKM, per germline. J gave up 4 bases and V 6 bases, and 5 bases lay outside the gene matches. CDR3 DNA sequence: TGTGCCAGCAGATCCCGGACTAGCGGGGGGGCAGATACGCAGTATTTT. This sequence encodes CASRSRTSGGADTQYF.

This rearrangement joins TRBV18 to TRBJ1-1; perhaps TRBD1 as D (5 bases). This CDR3 has 15 amino acids. Trimming cost V 1 base and J 1 base, with 10 bases left between them. Germline loops: CDR1 KGHSH, CDR2 LQKENI. The CDR3 sequence is CASSPRRDRNTEAFF. CDR3 DNA sequence: TGTGCCAGCTCACCACGCAGGGATAGGAACACTGAAGCTTTCTTT.

V is TRBV5-4 and J is TRBJ1-1; 9 positions agree with TRBD1. Germline loops: CDR1 SGHNT, CDR2 YYREEE (reference sequence). The CDR3 has 13 residues. CDR3 DNA sequence: TGTGCGACCAGTTCCGGGACAGGGCTTGAAGCTTTCTTT. Translated: CATSSGTGLEAFF.

This clone was counted once. CDR3 DNA sequence: TGTGCCATCAGTGTCCGGGACAGGAGCACTGAAGCTTTCTTT. Translation gives CAISVRDRSTEAFF. The V call is TRBV10-3, the J call TRBJ1-1; 8 bases align to TRBD1. The CDR3 consists of 14 residues. The V segment lost 4 bases and the J segment 4 bases; nucleotides outside the gene matches: 5. Germline lookup yields CDR1 ENHRY and CDR2 SYGVKD.

The chain joins TRBV4-3 to TRBJ2-1; maybe TRBD2 (5 bases). Germline V gene data show CDR1 as LGHNA and CDR2 as YSLEER. Trimming shortened V by 3 bases and J by 9 bases, and 12 bases separated the two germline ends. This CDR3 comprises 13 residues. In DNA form, the CDR3 reads TGCGCCAGCAGCCAGAGCTTGGCGGGTGAGCAGTTCTTC. Residues: CASSQSLAGEQFF.

V is TRBV3-1 (or the pseudogene TRBV3-2) and J is TRBJ2-5; the match to TRBD2 covers 12 bases. CDR1 LGHDT and CDR2 YNNKEL come from the germline V gene (reference sequence). The CDR3 consists of 18 residues. Germline trimming cut 3 bases from V and 1 base from J; bases unmatched to any gene: 9. The CDR3 DNA is TGTGCCAGCAGCCAGGGGCTAGCGGGGGGGCGGTTCCAAGAGACCCAGTACTTC. This gives the protein CASSQGLAGGRFQETQYF.